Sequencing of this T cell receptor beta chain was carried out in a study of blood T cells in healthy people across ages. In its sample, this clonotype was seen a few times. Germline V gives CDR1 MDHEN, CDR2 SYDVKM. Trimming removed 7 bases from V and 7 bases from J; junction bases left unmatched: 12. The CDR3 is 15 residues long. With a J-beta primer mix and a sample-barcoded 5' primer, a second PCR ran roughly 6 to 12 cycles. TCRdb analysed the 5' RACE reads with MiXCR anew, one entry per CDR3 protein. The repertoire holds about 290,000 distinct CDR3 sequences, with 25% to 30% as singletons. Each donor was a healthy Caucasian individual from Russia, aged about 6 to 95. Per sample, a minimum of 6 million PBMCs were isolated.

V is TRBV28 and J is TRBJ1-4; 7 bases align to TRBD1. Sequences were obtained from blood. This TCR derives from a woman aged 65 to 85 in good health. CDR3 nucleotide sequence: TGTGCCAGCACCTGGTCGGACAGGCGGAGTGAAAAACTGTTTTTT. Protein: CASTWSDRRSEKLFF.